The 17 T cell receptor beta chains below all came from one sample that was sequenced in a study of regulatory T cells in long-lasting Graves disease. Regarding time point: newly diagnosed GD, antithyroid drugs for less than 3 months. Generation of the TCR library employed RNA extracted from PBMCs. Building of the TCR beta libraries involved iRepertoire HTBI primers and Arm-PCR of CDR3 regions. TCRdb reanalysed the multiplex PCR reads using MiXCR and keeps one entry per CDR3 protein. The sample consists of roughly 530,000 distinct CDR3 sequences, 15% to 20% of them appearing once. Separately, the same data were catalogued under a study of T cells in Graves' hyperthyroidism and ophthalmopathy.

The sample consisted of peripheral blood mononuclear cells (PBMCs), taken at new diagnosis, from a patient treated with antithyroid drugs. The source is a woman aged 35 to 60 with Graves disease.

This clonotype was counted only a few times. The rearrangement joins TRBV28 to TRBJ1-2; no clear D. From germline, CDR1 is MDHEN and CDR2 SYDVKM. Trimming stripped 2 bases from V and 0 bases from J, with 13 bases between. The CDR3 length is 16 residues. This chain's CDR3 is CASSLGRHRANYGYTF. The CDR3 region has the DNA TGTGCCAGCAGTTTAGGAAGGCACAGAGCTAACTATGGCTACACCTTC.

This clonotype was seen many times. The rearrangement links TRBV5-1 to TRBJ2-5; D gene unclear. This CDR3 contains 17 residues. CDR1 is SGHRS, CDR2 YFSETQ, per germline. V lost 4 bases to trimming and J lost 5 bases, with 24 bases between them. DNA of the CDR3: TGCGCCAGCAGCGACAACGGTCCCCTTCTTCCAGGCGAGACCCAGTACTTC. As protein: CASSDNGPLLPGETQYF.

V and J are TRBV19 and TRBJ1-1; D gene uncertain. Germline-derived CDR1 and CDR2 are LNHDA and SQIVND (reference sequence). V was shortened by 2 bases and J by 5 bases, with 12 bases between the two germline ends. The CDR3 runs to 14 residues. The CDR3 spells CASSISTMRTEAFF. DNA of the CDR3: TGTGCCAGTAGTATATCCACCATGAGAACTGAAGCTTTCTTT.

The chain links TRBV19 to TRBJ2-4; 9 bases are shared with TRBD1. CDR1 LNHDA and CDR2 SQIVND come from the germline V gene (reference sequence). CDR3 length: 15 amino acids. J gave up 8 bases and V 6 bases, and 11 bases lay outside the gene matches. The CDR3 protein is CASSPGQGSSDIQYF. CDR3 DNA sequence: TGTGCCAGTAGCCCGGGACAGGGTTCGTCGGACATTCAGTACTTC.

This clonotype showed up just a few times. The chain recombines TRBV2 with TRBJ1-5, with D possibly being TRBD1 (5 bases). CDR3 length: 17 residues. The germline gives CDR1 SNHLY, CDR2 FYNNEI. V was clipped by 0 bases and J by 0 bases, with 12 bases between them. CDR3 sequence: CASSEAGGRTSNQPQHF. The CDR3 DNA reads TGTGCCAGCAGTGAAGCGGGGGGGAGGACTAGCAATCAGCCCCAGCATTTT.

This clonotype came up many times. V and J are TRBV11-2 and TRBJ2-7; D might be TRBD2 (6 bases). Germline V gene data show CDR1 as SGHAT and CDR2 as FQNNGV. V was clipped by 5 bases and J by 4 bases, with 15 bases between them. There are 14 residues in the CDR3. The CDR3 here is CASSPPGVMYEQYF. CDR3 bases: TGTGCCAGCAGCCCGCCGGGGGTTATGTACGAGCAGTACTTC.

The V call is TRBV2, the J call TRBJ1-3; D not certain. Between the trimmed V and J ends, which lost 6 bases and 0 bases, there was a span of 15 bases. This CDR3 spans 16 amino acids. Germline V gene lookup returns CDR1 SNHLY and CDR2 FYNNEI. The CDR3 loop reads CASSETERNSGNTIYF. In DNA, the CDR3 is TGTGCCAGCAGCGAAACAGAACGGAACTCTGGAAACACCATATATTTT. The whole variable domain, remainder taken from reference TRBV2 and TRBJ1-3, is EPEVTQTPSHQVTQMGQEVILRCVPISNHLYFYWYRQILGQKVEFLVSFYNNEISEKSEIFDDQFSVERPDGSNFTLKIRSTKLEDSAMYFCASSETERNSGNTIYFGEGSWLTVV.

In DNA form, the CDR3 reads TGCAGTGCTCCCGACAGTGGGGGTTCGGCCCTCCACTTT. This codes for CSAPDSGGSALHF. The V call is TRBV20-1, the J call TRBJ1-6; weak D call: TRBD1 (5 bases). Trimming cost V 5 bases and J 14 bases, with 19 bases left between them. The CDR3 runs 13 residues. Germline-derived CDR1 and CDR2 are DFQATT and SNEGSKA (reference sequence).

The chain combines TRBV12-3 or TRBV12-4 with TRBJ1-1; D is unresolved. The CDR3 consists of 15 residues. The V and J ends lost 5 bases and 3 bases respectively, with 16 bases between them. The CDR3 region has the DNA TGTGCCAGCAGTCCGTACACCTTACTCGACACTGAAGCTTTCTTT. Its protein is CASSPYTLLDTEAFF.

This clonotype showed up many times. V usage is TRBV5-1 and J usage is TRBJ2-7; D is possibly TRBD2 (6 bases). The germline V gene encodes CDR1 SGHRS and CDR2 YFSETQ. The CDR3 covers 14 residues. The V end was cut by 4 bases, the J end by 0 bases, with 11 bases between. CDR3 bases: TGCGCCAGCAGCCCGCAGGGACTCTCCTACGAGCAGTACTTC. Translating gives CASSPQGLSYEQYF.

This chain links TRBV11-2 with TRBJ2-2, with D maybe TRBD2 (5 bases). Deletions cut 5 bases from V and 5 bases from J, with 12 bases between. CDR3 length: 14 amino acids. Germline V gene lookup returns CDR1 SGHAT and CDR2 FQNNGV. CDR3 sequence reads: CASSPSGLTGELFF. CDR3 DNA sequence: TGTGCCAGCAGCCCGTCGGGGTTAACCGGGGAGCTGTTTTTT.

In this sample, this clonotype turned up many times. The chain joins TRBV20-1 to TRBJ1-1, with TRBD1 matching over 7 bases. Unmatched junction bases numbered 8, after V lost 6 bases and J lost 1 base. CDR1 and CDR2 from the germline V gene are DFQATT and SNEGSKA (reference sequence). The CDR3 has 14 amino acids. The CDR3 loop reads CSAQGGQKNTEAFF. The CDR3 DNA sequence: TGCAGTGCCCAAGGGGGACAGAAGAACACTGAAGCTTTCTTT.

This clonotype was counted many times. The rearrangement joins TRBV11-2 to TRBJ1-3, with TRBD1 matching 7 bases. Unmatched junction bases numbered 4, after V lost 4 bases and J lost 7 bases. The CDR3 sequence is 13 residues long. Looked up from germline, CDR1 is SGHAT and CDR2 is FQNNGV. The CDR3 protein is CASSSEQGNTIYF. CDR3 DNA: TGTGCCAGCAGCTCCGAACAGGGGAACACCATATATTTT.

This chain links TRBV18 with TRBJ1-1, with TRBD1 matching 7 bases. Germline V gene lookup returns CDR1 KGHSH and CDR2 LQKENI. V shed 3 bases and J 1 base; nucleotides not matched to a gene: 11. This CDR3 is 17 amino acids long. The CDR3 region is CASSPRQGPERNTEAFF. The DNA of the CDR3 is TGTGCCAGCTCACCTCGACAGGGACCAGAACGGAACACTGAAGCTTTCTTT.

This clonotype was counted many times. The rearrangement uses TRBV5-1 and TRBJ1-1; D not resolved. Trimming took off 0 bases at V and 1 base at J, with 10 bases between the two ends. There are 15 residues in the CDR3. Germline-derived CDR1 and CDR2 are SGHRS and YFSETQ. The CDR3 protein is CASSLGLTANTEAFF. In nucleotides, the CDR3 is TGCGCCAGCAGCTTGGGGTTGACGGCGAACACTGAAGCTTTCTTT.

This clonotype was counted only a few times. This rearrangement joins TRBV6-7 to TRBJ2-7; 9 bases line up with TRBD2. TRBV6-7 is an open reading frame, and its role is uncertain. This CDR3 region has 13 residues. With V trimmed by 8 bases and J by 6 bases, 8 bases remained unmatched. CDR3 loop: CASEGAGGPEQYF. Written as DNA, the CDR3 is TGTGCCAGCGAGGGAGCGGGGGGTCCCGAGCAGTACTTC.

The J gene is TRBJ2-5, the V gene TRBV5-1; the D call may be TRBD1 or TRBD2 (6 bases each). Trimming left V 4 bases short and J 1 base short, with 14 bases between. The V gene's germline CDR1 is SGHRS and CDR2 YFSETQ. The CDR3 sequence is 15 residues long. The CDR3 region is CASSPGAGLQETQYF. The CDR3 DNA follows: TGCGCCAGCAGCCCGGGGGCGGGACTCCAAGAGACCCAGTACTTC. Filled out from reference TRBV5-1 and TRBJ2-5, the complete variable domain reads KAGVTQTPRYLIKTRGQQVTLSCSPISGHRSVSWYQQTPGQGLQFLFEYFSETQRNKGNFPGRFSGRQFSNSRSEMNVSTLELGDSALYLCASSPGAGLQETQYFGPGTRLLVL.